This T cell receptor (beta chain) was documented in a study of blood T cell repertoires in COVID-19. Produced via immunoSEQ multiplex PCR; TCRdb's table is partial and in-frame only. The repertoire holds around 400,000 clones, roughly 90% seen once, with 1.4% to 1.5% in the top ten. The material sequenced was PBMCs or T cells enriched from blood (not recorded which). This sequence originates from a woman aged 18-30 years who had been exposed to COVID-19.

The CDR3 coding sequence is TGTGCTAGTGGTTTGCCCCCAAGTGTCGTAGGGGGGGTATCAGATACGCAGTATTTT. Translated, it gives CASGLPPSVVGGVSDTQYF. V usage is TRBV12-5 and J usage is TRBJ2-3, with D possibly TRBD2 on 7 matching bases. The CDR3 is 19 amino acids. The V end lost 2 bases, the J end lost 4 bases, and 25 bases lay between the germline ends. Germline V gene sequence: CDR1 LGHNT, CDR2 FRNRAP.